This TCR beta chain was obtained from a study of OX40 agonist ivuxolimab in advanced cancers. Overall study: Age averaged about 60 years (range about 23 to 85), and 80% to 90% were male. Earlier treatment with anti-PD-1, anti-PD-L1 or anti-CTLA-4 was permitted, and about 40% had received some. Three patients responded partially, comprising one with hepatocellular carcinoma and two with cutaneous melanoma.

V was pared by 6 bases and J by 6 bases, with 13 bases of the junction left unmatched. Germline CDR1 and CDR2: SGHAT and FQDESV (reference sequence). There are 18 residues in the CDR3. Profiling relied on immunoSEQ multiplex PCR, and the TCRdb table lists in-frame clones only, not all of them. The repertoire holds under 15,000 clones, about 80% seen once, with 32% in the top ten. This TCR derives from an adult with an advanced solid tumor such as melanoma, head and neck, liver or kidney cancer. V and J are TRBV11-1 and TRBJ2-1, with 14 nucleotides matching TRBD2. Sequenced material: CD4+ or CD8+ T cells sorted from blood, taken in a trial of the OX40 agonist ivuxolimab. CDR3 loop: CASRRGAPGTSGSNEQFF. The CDR3 DNA follows: TGTGCCAGCAGGCGGGGGGCCCCAGGGACTAGCGGGAGCAATGAGCAGTTCTTC.